This TCR beta chain was captured by sequencing in a study of T cells expressing NK-cell markers. The study's findings and limits: Where a handful of donors were concerned, these clonotypes also led the CD3+CD56-NKG2C+ fraction. Each of a handful of donors carried dominant NKG2C+ clonotypes accounting for roughly 1.0-8% of CD8+ T cells. Unclear, still, was the HCMV specificity of the expanded NKG2C+ T cell clones.

The length of the CDR3 is 14 residues. CDR1 and CDR2 (germline): SGHTA, FQGNSA. TCRdb reprocessed the 5' RACE reads, with one entry per CDR3 protein and no DNA. Its clone listing holds 550,000 or so distinct CDR3 sequences. In regard to this clonotype: Its antigen is undetermined.

Material for sequencing was blood T cells: a sorted CD56 or NKG2C T cell subset, CD4+ or CD8+ T cells, or bulk PBMC T cells (not recorded which). J is TRBJ1-5 and V is TRBV7-2; the D call of TRBD1 rests on TCRdb alone, since no DNA is present to check it. This receptor was obtained from a man aged 18-30 years in good health. CDR3 sequence: CASSLGQLNQPQHF.